The clone carrying this T cell receptor (beta chain) was seen a handful of times. Its specificity is unknown. The entry originates in a study of cytomegalovirus exposure and HLA in healthy donors. The study, taken as a whole, reports: Later findings reportedly placed an Asian-associated ancestry cluster below the approximately 620-donor mean for N-insertions. Being productive about 87% or about 30% of the time was typical of most TCR beta V segments in an earlier analysis. The study found most TCR sequences rare, yet found some public TCRs in many donors. Some TCR beta chains (164 of them) were listed as cytomegalovirus-associated.

V lost 7 bases to trimming and J lost 2 bases, with 8 bases between them. The germline V gene encodes CDR1 GTSNPN and CDR2 SVGIG (reference sequence). The CDR3 length is 11 residues. The PCR was carried out with 60 Vbeta primers and 13 Jbeta primers. Profiled with immunoSEQ multiplex PCR; TCRdb holds only in-frame clones, not every one. The sample has 120,000 or so clones, roughly 78% seen once. The chain has TRBV30 and TRBJ1-1, with D unresolved. This clonotype originated in a male donor in good health and CMV-seronegative. The sample was PBMCs. CDR3 nucleotide sequence: TGTGCCTCCGGGGAAAACACTGAAGCTTTCTTT. It codes for CASGENTEAFF.